Presented here are 11 T cell receptor beta chains from one specimen sequenced in a study. From the 5' RACE reads, TCRdb called clonotypes with MiXCR, one entry per CDR3 protein. The data hold just under 65,000 distinct CDR3 sequences, with around a fifth observed a single time. Sequenced: memory CD4+ T cells sorted from a lymph node. Subset in this sample: memory CD4+ T cells, CD4+CD45RO+CD25-. The source is a female donor with breast cancer.

V gene TRBV11-2 combines with J gene TRBJ1-3; 7 nucleotides align to TRBD1. Trimming removed 5 bases from V and 3 bases from J; junction bases left unmatched: 10. This CDR3 contains 16 residues. Germline V gene data show CDR1 as SGHAT and CDR2 as FQNNGV. CDR3 nucleotides: TGTGCCAGCAGCCAGCTGACAGGGAATCGTGGAAACACCATATATTTT. Translation gives CASSQLTGNRGNTIYF.

The J gene is TRBJ1-2, the V gene TRBV5-1; the D gene is possibly TRBD1 (5 bases). Germline CDR1 and CDR2: SGHRS and YFSETQ. V lost 3 bases to trimming and J lost 10 bases, with 19 bases between them. The CDR3 runs to 14 residues. The CDR3 sequence is CASSYLLGDQDYTF. In nucleotides, the CDR3 is TGCGCCAGCAGCTACTTGCTGGGGGATCAAGACTACACCTTC.

This clonotype was picked up many times. The V and J genes are TRBV12-3 or TRBV12-4 and TRBJ1-2; possibly TRBD1 for D (5 bases). This CDR3 has 13 residues. V lost 5 bases to trimming and J lost 9 bases, with 16 bases between them. CDR3 loop: CASSTPGRSRYTF. CDR3 nucleotides: TGTGCCAGCAGTACCCCGGGACGATCACGCTACACCTTC.

This clonotype has ten or more counts. The chain is built from TRBV9 and TRBJ1-6; D call uncertain. The germline V and J ends were trimmed by 3 bases and 8 bases, with 6 bases remaining between them. Germline lookup yields CDR1 SGDLS and CDR2 YYNGEE. The CDR3 loop spans 12 amino acids. The CDR3 loop reads CASSGQDSPLHF. The CDR3 nucleotides are TGTGCCAGCAGCGGACAAGATTCACCCCTCCACTTT.

On this clonotype: It may be a read error: a sequence one base away is much more abundant. This chain links TRBV28 with TRBJ2-7; weak D call: TRBD2 (8 bases). The CDR3 contains 15 residues. Germline CDR1 MDHEN, CDR2 SYDVKM. V shed 6 bases and J shed 3 bases, with 18 bases lying between them. The CDR3 reads CASSRGQAGGYEQYF. CDR3 DNA sequence: TGTGCCAGCAGCAGAGGACAGGCGGGGGGCTACGAGCAGTACTTC.

This clonotype has ten or more counts. The chain combines TRBV6-1 with TRBJ1-6; D gene uncertain. CDR1 is MNHNS and CDR2 is SASEGT in the germline V gene. V gave up 6 bases and J gave up 9 bases, with 15 bases separating them. The length of the CDR3 is 14 residues. DNA of the CDR3: TGTGCCAGCAGCTCGGGTGGAGACTCTTCACCCCTCCACTTT. Protein: CASSSGGDSSPLHF.

This clonotype occurred many times. This sequence joins TRBV29-1 and TRBJ1-2; the match to TRBD1 covers 9 bases. The CDR3 length is 11 residues. V lost 6 bases and J lost 5; bases outside the gene matches: 1. CDR1 is SQVTM and CDR2 is ANQGSEA in the germline V gene. DNA for the CDR3: TGCAGCGTCGGGACAGGGTATGGCTACACCTTC. Translation gives CSVGTGYGYTF. The full variable domain, in which reference TRBV29-1 and TRBJ1-2 provide the parts outside the CDR3, is SAVISQKPSRDICQRGTSLTIQCQVDSQVTMMFWYRQQPGQSLTLIATANQGSEATYESGFVIDKFPISRPNLTFSTLTVSNMSPEDSSIYLCSVGTGYGYTFGSGTRLTVV.

This clonotype was seen at least ten times. The chain is built from TRBV29-1 and TRBJ2-7; 9 bases are shared with TRBD1. Germline V gives CDR1 SQVTM, CDR2 ANQGSEA. The CDR3 runs 16 residues. Trimming cost V 4 bases and J 1 base; bases outside gene matches: 11. DNA for the CDR3: TGCAGCGTTGGCAGCCCCGGGGACAGGGCATCCTACGAGCAGTACTTC. It is translated as CSVGSPGDRASYEQYF.

There are a few counts of this clonotype. V usage is TRBV12-5 and J usage is TRBJ2-1, with TRBD1 identical over 7 bases. The ends lost 5 bases at V and 6 bases at J; junction bases unmatched: 7. Germline values: CDR1 LGHNT, CDR2 FRNRAP. The CDR3 has 14 residues. The CDR3 bases are TGTGCTAGTGGTATGAAACAGGGGATCAATGAGCAGTTCTTC. Its protein is CASGMKQGINEQFF.

This clonotype was recorded only once. A read error is possible here, since a much larger clone lies one base away. The chain carries TRBV2 and TRBJ1-2; TRBD1 agrees at 8 bases. The CDR3 covers 14 residues. CDR1 SNHLY and CDR2 FYNNEI come from the germline V gene. J was trimmed by 9 bases and V by 8 bases; bases with no gene match: 14. CDR3 protein: CASGGTGQGNSYTF. CDR3 coding DNA: TGTGCCAGCGGGGGAACAGGACAGGGCAATAGCTACACCTTC.

The chain couples TRBV6-2 or TRBV6-3 to TRBJ2-1, with 8 bases aligning to TRBD1. The CDR3 covers 14 residues. Germline V gene sequence: CDR1 MNHEY, CDR2 SVGEGT. V lost 5 bases, J lost 8 bases, and 8 bases stayed unmatched. The CDR3 bases are TGTGCCAGCAGTGCCGGGACAGGCGGGTATGAGCAGTTCTTC. Its protein product is CASSAGTGGYEQFF.